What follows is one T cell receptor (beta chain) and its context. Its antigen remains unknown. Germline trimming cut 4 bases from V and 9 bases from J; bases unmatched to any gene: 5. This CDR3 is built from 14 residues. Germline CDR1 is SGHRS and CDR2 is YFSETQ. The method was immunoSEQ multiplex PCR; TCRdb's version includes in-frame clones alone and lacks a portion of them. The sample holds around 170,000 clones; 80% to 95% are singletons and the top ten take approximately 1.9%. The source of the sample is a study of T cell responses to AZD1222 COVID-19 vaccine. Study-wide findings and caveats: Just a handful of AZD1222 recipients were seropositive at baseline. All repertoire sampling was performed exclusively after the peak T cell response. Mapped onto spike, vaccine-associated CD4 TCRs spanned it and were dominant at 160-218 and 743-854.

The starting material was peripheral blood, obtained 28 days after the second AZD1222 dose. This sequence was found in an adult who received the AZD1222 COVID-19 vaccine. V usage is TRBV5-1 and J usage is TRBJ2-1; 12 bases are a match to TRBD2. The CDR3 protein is CASSPRTSGAEQFF. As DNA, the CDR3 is TGCGCCAGCAGCCCTAGGACTAGCGGGGCTGAGCAGTTCTTC.